Described below is a single T cell receptor (beta chain) sequence and its context. Authors' methods: Researchers report that nucleated cell counts were estimated from reference gene primer amplification. This table comes from immunoSEQ multiplex PCR, and its TCRdb copy is limited to in-frame clones, with some not included. Clone size and the V and J calls come from that table; the DNA yielded D and trimming. The data show more than 85,000 clones, around 86% seen once. The V end lost 6 bases, the J end lost 3 bases, and 11 bases lay between the germline ends. The CDR3 runs to 13 residues. Germline V gene lookup returns CDR1 LNHDA and CDR2 SQIVND (reference sequence). These data come from a study of blood T cell repertoires in COVID-19. Turning to the study itself: COVID-19 samples collected from the United States, Italy and Spain covered acute and convalescent phases. T cells, B-cell-depleted T cells, or PBMCs supplied cDNA or gDNA.

The chain couples TRBV19 to TRBJ1-2, with D perhaps TRBD1 (6 bases). The sequencing sample was made of peripheral blood. This clonotype was obtained from a woman aged 70-85 years with acute or convalescent COVID-19. For the CDR3, the DNA is TGTGCCAGTAGGGTACAGGGCCACTATGGCTACACCTTC. Translation: CASRVQGHYGYTF.